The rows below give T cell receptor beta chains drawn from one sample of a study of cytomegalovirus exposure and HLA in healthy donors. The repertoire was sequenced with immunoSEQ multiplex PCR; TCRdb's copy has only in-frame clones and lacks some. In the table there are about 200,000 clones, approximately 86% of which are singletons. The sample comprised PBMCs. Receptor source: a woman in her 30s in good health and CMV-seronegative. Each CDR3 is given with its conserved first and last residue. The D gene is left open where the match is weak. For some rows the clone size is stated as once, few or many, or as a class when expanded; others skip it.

TGTGCCACCAGCCTAGCGGGTCATTCCTACAATGAGCAGTTCTTC	CATSLAGHSYNEQFF	TRBD2	.	TRBJ2-1	TRBV15	15
TGCGCCAGCAGTGATCGCACAGGGGGAACTGAAGCTTTCTTT	CASSDRTGGTEAFF	TRBD1	.	TRBJ1-1	TRBV10-2	14
TGTGCCAGCAGTTTTATTGGGACAGGTATCTACGAGCAGTACTTC	CASSFIGTGIYEQYF	TRBD1	few	TRBJ2-7	TRBV27	15
TGCGCCAGCAGCCACGCAACCTGGCCTTCTTGGAACACTGAAGCTTTCTTT	CASSHATWPSWNTEAFF	.	.	TRBJ1-1	TRBV4-1	17
TGTGCCAGCAGTCCCCAGACAGGGGGTCTGTTCGGCTACACCTTC	CASSPQTGGLFGYTF	TRBD1	.	TRBJ1-2	TRBV6-5	15
TGTGCCAGCAGCTTACTAGCGGATTCCGGAAACAATGAGCAGTTCTTC	CASSLLADSGNNEQFF	TRBD2	.	TRBJ2-1	TRBV7-8	16
TGTGCCAGCAGTGAGATGGTTGTAGCGGGGTCCTACGAGCAGTACTTC	CASSEMVVAGSYEQYF	TRBD2	.	TRBJ2-7	TRBV6-1	16
TGTGCCAGCAGCGCGACTACCATGAACACTGAAGCTTTCTTT	CASSATTMNTEAFF	.	.	TRBJ1-1	TRBV9	14
TGTGCCAGCAGCTTAGGACAGGGGGTATTGAGCAATCAGCCCCAGCATTTT	CASSLGQGVLSNQPQHF	TRBD1	.	TRBJ1-5	TRBV28	17
TGTGCCAGCAGTTACGGGCAGGGCCCTGAAGCTTTCTTT	CASSYGQGPEAFF	.	.	TRBJ1-1	TRBV6-6	13
TGTGCCAGCAGAAGTCCCGGGACAGGGACCGAGCAGTTCTTC	CASRSPGTGTEQFF	TRBD1	.	TRBJ2-1	TRBV7-9	14
TGCAGCGCGTCCACGGGACAGGGGTACGAGCAGTACTTC	CSASTGQGYEQYF	TRBD1	.	TRBJ2-7	TRBV29-1	13
TGTGCCAGCAGCCCCCATGGGACAGGGAAGGAGGCTGAGCAGTTCTTC	CASSPHGTGKEAEQFF	TRBD1	.	TRBJ2-1	TRBV4-2	16
TGCAGTGCTAGTACCAGCTACGAGCAGTACTTC	CSASTSYEQYF	.	.	TRBJ2-7	TRBV20-1	11
TGCGCCAGCAGCTCGGGGGGACAGGGAAGCACAGATACGCAGTATTTT	CASSSGGQGSTDTQYF	TRBD1	.	TRBJ2-3	TRBV5-1	16
TGTGCCAGCAGACTCACCCAGGGCACTGAAGCTTTCTTT	CASRLTQGTEAFF	.	.	TRBJ1-1	TRBV7-9	13